What follows are 21 T cell receptor beta chains derived from one specimen sequenced in a study of T cells in Graves' hyperthyroidism and ophthalmopathy. TCR beta CDR3 regions were amplified from RNA transcripts. Using the HTBI primer set, a first-round RT-PCR was run on the TCR CDR3. TCRdb redid the calling of the multiplex PCR reads with MiXCR, one entry per CDR3 protein. The profile shows 600,000 to 800,000 distinct CDR3 sequences, about 35% of them singletons. The material sequenced was blood. These receptors were obtained from a middle-aged woman with Graves' hyperthyroidism.

As concerns this clonotype: With a much larger clone just one base away, this may be a read error. Since the CDR3 does not end with the conserved phenylalanine or tryptophan, this likely comes from a read error. The chain joins TRBV7-2 to TRBJ2-7, with D unresolved. The CDR3 loop spans 11 amino acids. CDR1 SGHTA and CDR2 FQGNSA come from the germline V gene. V shed 4 bases and J shed 6 bases, with 7 bases lying between them. The CDR3 region is CASSSLFEQYL. The CDR3 region has the DNA TGTGCCAGCAGCTCCCTGTTCGAGCAGTACCTC.

In this sample, this clonotype turned up many times. The chain joins TRBV19 to TRBJ1-5; D is undetermined. With 2 bases removed from V and 7 bases from J, the gap between germline ends came to 9 bases. Germline CDR1 LNHDA, CDR2 SQIVND (reference sequence). The CDR3 loop spans 13 amino acids. The CDR3 coding sequence is TGTGCCAGTAGTATAATGGCCTCCCAGCCCCAGCATTTT. Translated: CASSIMASQPQHF.

Comments on this clonotype: A much bigger clone sits one base away, suggesting this may be a read error. V and J are TRBV10-3 and TRBJ2-2; no clear D. The V end was cut by 3 bases, the J end by 5 bases, with 7 bases between. CDR1 and CDR2 (germline): ENHRY, SYGVKD. This CDR3 has 13 residues. In DNA form, the CDR3 reads TGTGCCATCAGTGAAGACTCGACCGGGGAGCTGTTTTTT. Protein product: CAISEDSTGELFF.

The chain has TRBV5-1 and TRBJ2-3, with D unresolved. In germline, CDR1 is SGHRS, CDR2 YFSETQ. V gave up 7 bases and J gave up 2 bases, with 8 bases separating them. The CDR3 extends over 12 amino acids. This CDR3 reads CASRFNTDTQYF. CDR3 DNA: TGCGCCAGCCGGTTCAACACAGATACGCAGTATTTT.

Only a few counts were recorded for this clonotype. The chain joins TRBV12-3 or TRBV12-4 to TRBJ2-7; D might be TRBD2 (5 bases). V was pared by 7 bases and J by 5 bases, with 18 bases between. The CDR3 is made up of 14 amino acids. As DNA, the CDR3 is TGTGCCAGCACCCTAGGCGGGTTGGGGAACGAGCAGTACTTC. This gives the protein CASTLGGLGNEQYF.

This clonotype appeared a single time. The chain combines TRBV7-9 with TRBJ2-2, with D possibly TRBD1 on 5 matching bases. Trimming took off 7 bases at V and 7 bases at J, with 10 bases between the two ends. The germline V gene has CDR1 SEHNR and CDR2 FQNEAQ (reference sequence). The CDR3 is made up of 12 amino acids. The CDR3 bases are TGTGCCAGCACCCCAGGGTTCGGGGAGCTGTTTTTT. It translates to CASTPGFGELFF.

The chain joins TRBV6-6 to TRBJ2-7, with 9 bases fitting TRBD1. The CDR3 runs to 19 residues. J gave up 6 bases and V 0 bases, and 18 bases lay outside the gene matches. Germline CDR1 and CDR2: MNHNY and SVGAGI (reference sequence). In DNA form, the CDR3 reads TGTGCCAGCAGTTACTCGTTCCAGGGACAGGGAACCTCCTTATCCGAGCAGTACTTC. Protein product: CASSYSFQGQGTSLSEQYF.

With regard to this clonotype: A junction boundary mismatches the germline segment, possibly from a read error. The gene calls are TRBV29-1 and TRBJ1-4, with D perhaps TRBD1 (6 bases). The germline gives CDR1 SQVTM, CDR2 ANQGSEA. The CDR3 totals 13 residues. The CDR3 bases are TGTGCCTGGAGTGTACAGGGTTTTGAAAAACTGTTTTTT. This sequence encodes CAWSVQGFEKLFF. Complete variable domain (other parts from reference TRBV29-1 and TRBJ1-4): SAVISQKPSRDICQRGTSLTIQCQVDSQVTMMFWYRQQPGQSLTLIATANQGSEATYESGFVIDKFPISRPNLTFSTLTVSNMSPEDSSIYLCAWSVQGFEKLFFGSGTQLSVL.

The table lists this clonotype with a few counts. V usage is TRBV6-5 and J usage is TRBJ1-1; D unresolved. Looked up from germline, CDR1 is MNHEY and CDR2 is SVGAGI. Trimming shortened V by 3 bases and J by 3 bases, and 11 bases separated the two germline ends. This CDR3 region has 14 residues. Here the CDR3 reads CASSYVEGYTEAFF. The CDR3 DNA reads TGTGCCAGCAGTTATGTGGAGGGCTACACTGAAGCTTTCTTT.

A few counts support this clonotype. J is TRBJ1-2 and V is TRBV4-3; 7 bases map to TRBD1. V lost 0 bases and J lost 10; bases outside the gene matches: 5. Germline V gene sequence: CDR1 LGHNA, CDR2 YSLEER. This CDR3 has 13 amino acids. CDR3 nucleotide sequence: TGCGCCAGCAGCCAAGATGGGGGGACAGCCTACACCTTC. This gives the protein CASSQDGGTAYTF.

The rearrangement links TRBV20-1 to TRBJ1-2; D gene unclear. CDR1 DFQATT and CDR2 SNEGSKA come from the germline V gene (reference sequence). The CDR3 sequence is 16 residues long. The V and J ends lost 6 bases and 0 bases respectively, with 20 bases between them. The CDR3 DNA follows: TGCAGTGCAGATACTTGGGTTATAGCAGCTAACTATGGCTACACCTTC. Amino acids: CSADTWVIAANYGYTF.

The chain links TRBV6-1 to TRBJ1-6; D may be TRBD1 (5 bases). The CDR3 totals 13 residues. Germline CDR1 MNHNS, CDR2 SASEGT. V gave up 5 bases and J gave up 12 bases, with 14 bases separating them. The DNA for the CDR3 is TGTGCCAGCAGTAAGGACGGGGGTGAACCCCTCCACTTT. Translating it yields CASSKDGGEPLHF.

This clonotype appeared once. The chain uses TRBV19 and TRBJ2-5, with D uncertain. The DNA end is a closer match to TRBJ2-1, so the J assignment may be wrong. CDR3 size: 12 residues. The germline V gene encodes CDR1 LNHDA and CDR2 SQIVND (reference sequence). The CDR3 spells CATRFDTDEQFF. The CDR3 DNA reads TGTGCCACCCGATTTGACACGGATGAGCAGTTCTTC.

Points on this clonotype: A clone one base away is much larger, so this may be a read error. The genes are TRBV29-1 and TRBJ2-5, with 11 bases lining up with TRBD2. Germline CDR1 SQVTM, CDR2 ANQGSEA. The CDR3 runs to 13 residues. The CDR3 sequence is CSGTSGFQETRYF. The CDR3 nucleotides read TGCAGCGGGACTAGCGGGTTCCAAGAGACCCGGTACTTC.

The V and J genes are TRBV7-9 and TRBJ2-7; a weak D match, TRBD1 (6 bases). Trimming removed 5 bases from V and 6 bases from J, with 17 bases in between. CDR1 is SEHNR and CDR2 is FQNEAQ in the germline V gene (reference sequence). This CDR3 spans 14 amino acids. The CDR3 loop reads CASSQRQVSGEQYF. In DNA form, the CDR3 reads TGTGCCAGCAGCCAACGACAGGTGTCCGGCGAGCAGTACTTC. Based on the CDR3 plus reference TRBV7-9 and TRBJ2-7, the full variable domain is DTGVSQNPRHKITKRGQNVTFRCDPISEHNRLYWYRQTLGQGPEFLTYFQNEAQLEKSRLLSDRFSAERPKGSFSTLEIQRTEQGDSAMYLCASSQRQVSGEQYFGPGTRLTVT.

In its sample, this clonotype was seen many times. This rearrangement joins TRBV13 to TRBJ1-5; D might be TRBD1 (5 bases). The CDR3 is made up of 14 amino acids. V gave up 5 bases and J gave up 6 bases, with 14 bases separating them. The germline CDR1 and CDR2 sequences are PRHDT and FYEKMQ (reference sequence). The CDR3 region is CASSKRGEPQPQHF. The CDR3 DNA reads TGTGCCAGCAGCAAACGGGGGGAACCTCAGCCCCAGCATTTT.

The chain joins TRBV7-2 to TRBJ1-1; TRBD1 might be the D (5 bases). The V gene lost 1 base and the J gene lost 1 base, with 13 bases spanning the gap. Per germline, CDR1 SGHTA and CDR2 FQGNSA. The CDR3 spans 16 residues. CDR3 amino acids: CASSLGRKGANTEAFF. The CDR3 DNA follows: TGTGCCAGCAGCTTAGGAAGGAAAGGGGCGAACACTGAAGCTTTCTTT. Full variable domain (remainder filled in from reference TRBV7-2 and TRBJ1-1): GAGVSQSPSNKVTEKGKDVELRCDPISGHTALYWYRQSLGQGLEFLIYFQGNSAPDKSGLPSDRFSAERTGGSVSTLTIQRTQQEDSAVYLCASSLGRKGANTEAFFGQGTRLTVV.

This clonotype was counted between two and nine times. The chain carries TRBV7-8 and TRBJ2-5, with a possible D match to TRBD1 (6 bases). The CDR3 is made up of 14 amino acids. Germline V gene sequence: CDR1 SGHVS, CDR2 FQNEAQ. Trimming cost V 5 bases and J 1 base, with 11 bases left between them. CDR3 residues: CASSLGDIQETQYF. The CDR3 DNA sequence: TGTGCCAGCAGCCTCGGGGACATCCAAGAGACCCAGTACTTC.

This clonotype was counted ten times or more. Lacking the conserved final phenylalanine or tryptophan, this CDR3 likely reflects a read error. The DNA is omitted, as the CDR3 cannot be located on it reliably, and the CDR3 follows TCRdb's listing. The chain couples TRBV6-2 or TRBV6-3 to TRBJ1-1; the DNA was not compared with TRBD1, the D call given in the table. Per the germline V gene, CDR1 is MNHEY and CDR2 is SVGEGT. Including both end residues, the CDR3 is 13 amino acids long. The CDR3 loop is CASTPRDRGPRTS.

V usage is TRBV19 and J usage is TRBJ1-5; D gene unclear. V lost 2 bases and J lost 2, with 13 bases in between. Germline CDR1 reads LNHDA; CDR2 reads SQIVND (reference sequence). The CDR3 length is 16 residues. The CDR3 coding sequence is TGTGCCAGTAGTATAATCCCGGACTCGGGCAATCAGCCCCAGCATTTT. It yields the protein CASSIIPDSGNQPQHF.

This clonotype was recorded a few times. The chain couples TRBV5-8 to TRBJ2-5; D is uncertain. The CDR3 is 12 amino acids. CDR1 and CDR2 (germline): SGHTS, YDEGEE. V was pared by 1 base and J by 7 bases, with 8 bases between. Here the CDR3 DNA reads TGTGCCAGCAGCTTGCGGCCCGGGACCCAGTACTTC. Protein: CASSLRPGTQYF.